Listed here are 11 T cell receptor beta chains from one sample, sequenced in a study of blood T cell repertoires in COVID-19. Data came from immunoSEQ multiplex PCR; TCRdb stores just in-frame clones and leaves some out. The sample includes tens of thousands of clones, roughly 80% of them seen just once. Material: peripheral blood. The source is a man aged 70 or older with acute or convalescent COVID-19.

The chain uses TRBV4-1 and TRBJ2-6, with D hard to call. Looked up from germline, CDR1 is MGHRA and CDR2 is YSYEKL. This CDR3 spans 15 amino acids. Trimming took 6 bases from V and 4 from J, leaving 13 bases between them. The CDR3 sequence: CASRPTSNGANVLTF. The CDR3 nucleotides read TGCGCCAGCAGACCCACTTCTAACGGGGCCAACGTCCTGACTTTC.

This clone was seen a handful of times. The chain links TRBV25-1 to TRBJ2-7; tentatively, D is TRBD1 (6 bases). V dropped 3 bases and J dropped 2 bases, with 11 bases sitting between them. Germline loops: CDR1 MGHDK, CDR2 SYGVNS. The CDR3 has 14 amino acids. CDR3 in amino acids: CASSETGVTYEQYF. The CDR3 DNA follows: TGTGCCAGCAGTGAGACAGGCGTCACCTACGAGCAGTACTTC.

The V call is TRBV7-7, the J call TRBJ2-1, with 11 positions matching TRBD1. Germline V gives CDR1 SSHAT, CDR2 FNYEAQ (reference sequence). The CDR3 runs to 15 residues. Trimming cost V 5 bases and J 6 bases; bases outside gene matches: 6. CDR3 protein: CASSPWTGGRNEQFF. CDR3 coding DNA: TGTGCCAGCAGCCCTTGGACAGGGGGCCGCAATGAGCAGTTCTTC.

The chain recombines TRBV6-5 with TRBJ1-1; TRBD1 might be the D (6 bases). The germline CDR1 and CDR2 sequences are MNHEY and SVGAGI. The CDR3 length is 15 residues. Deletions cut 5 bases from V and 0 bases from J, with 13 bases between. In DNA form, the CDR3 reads TGTGCCAGCAGTCCGCCGGGACACATGAACACTGAAGCTTTCTTT. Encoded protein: CASSPPGHMNTEAFF.

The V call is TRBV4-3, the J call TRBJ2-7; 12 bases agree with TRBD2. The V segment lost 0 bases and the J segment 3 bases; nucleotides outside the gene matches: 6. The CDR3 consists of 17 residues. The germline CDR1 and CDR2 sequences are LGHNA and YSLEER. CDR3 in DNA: TGCGCCAGCAGCCAAGAGCTAGCGGGAGGGCTTGACTACGAGCAGTACTTC. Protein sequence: CASSQELAGGLDYEQYF.

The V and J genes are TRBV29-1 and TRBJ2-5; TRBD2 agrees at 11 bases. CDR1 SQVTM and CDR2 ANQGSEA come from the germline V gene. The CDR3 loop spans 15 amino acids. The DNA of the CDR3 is TGCAGTTTTTTGGGGCTAGCGGGAGGTGGAGAGACCCAGTACTTC. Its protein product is CSFLGLAGGGETQYF.

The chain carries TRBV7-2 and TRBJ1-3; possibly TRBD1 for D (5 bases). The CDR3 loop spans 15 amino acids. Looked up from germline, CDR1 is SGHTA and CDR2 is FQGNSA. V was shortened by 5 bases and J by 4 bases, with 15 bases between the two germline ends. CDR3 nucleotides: TGTGCCAGCAGCCCTAGGGGCGATTCCGGAAACACCATATATTTT. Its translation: CASSPRGDSGNTIYF.

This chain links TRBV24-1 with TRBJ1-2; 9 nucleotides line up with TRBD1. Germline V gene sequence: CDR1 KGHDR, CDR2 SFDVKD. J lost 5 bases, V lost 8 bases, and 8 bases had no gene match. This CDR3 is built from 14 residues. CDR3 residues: CATTRTGEWYGYTF. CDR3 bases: TGTGCCACCACTCGGACAGGGGAGTGGTATGGCTACACCTTC.

The CDR3 DNA follows: TGTGCCAGCAGCCCTACCCTAGGGGGCAATGAGCAGTTCTTC. Amino acids: CASSPTLGGNEQFF. The chain couples TRBV7-8 to TRBJ2-1; D is perhaps TRBD1 (6 bases). Germline V gives CDR1 SGHVS, CDR2 FQNEAQ. Trimming took off 5 bases at V and 6 bases at J, with 14 bases between the two ends. The CDR3 extends over 14 amino acids.

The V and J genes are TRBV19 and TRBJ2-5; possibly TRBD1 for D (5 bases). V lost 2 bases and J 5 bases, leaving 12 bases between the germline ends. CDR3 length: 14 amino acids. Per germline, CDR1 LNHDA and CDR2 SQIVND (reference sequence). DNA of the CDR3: TGTGCCAGTAGTATACAGGGTATGGGGGAGACCCAGTACTTC. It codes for CASSIQGMGETQYF.

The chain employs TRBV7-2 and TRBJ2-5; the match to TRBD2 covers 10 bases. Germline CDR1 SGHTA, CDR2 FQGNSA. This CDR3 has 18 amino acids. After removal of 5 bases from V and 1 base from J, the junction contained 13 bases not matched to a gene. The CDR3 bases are TGTGCCAGCAGCCCCCCGTTGGGGCTAGCGGGAGTCCAAGAGACCCAGTACTTC. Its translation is CASSPPLGLAGVQETQYF.